These 30 T cell receptor beta chains were all obtained from the same sample, sequenced in a study of T cell responses to AZD1222 COVID-19 vaccine. Data came from immunoSEQ multiplex PCR; TCRdb stores just in-frame clones and leaves some out. The sample consists of 150,000 or so clones, approximately 90% of them appearing once. Sequenced material: peripheral blood, taken on day 0 of AZD1222 vaccination. All receptors derive from an adult in good health.

This sequence joins TRBV27 and TRBJ2-3; TRBD1 agrees at 7 bases. CDR1 and CDR2 from the germline V gene are MNHEY and SMNVEV (reference sequence). This CDR3 has 15 residues. The trim removed 6 bases at V and 6 bases at J, leaving 12 bases unmatched. In DNA, the CDR3 is TGTGCCAGCAGGGGTTGGCTAGGGGGCAGTGATACGCAGTATTTT. Translating gives CASRGWLGGSDTQYF.

A single count supports this clone. V usage is TRBV19 and J usage is TRBJ1-1; TRBD1 matches 7 bases. This CDR3 is built from 14 residues. Germline CDR1 and CDR2: LNHDA and SQIVND (reference sequence). V gave up 4 bases and J gave up 4 bases; unmatched junction bases: 6. CDR3 residues: CASSSRGRVTEAFF. The CDR3 nucleotides read TGTGCCAGTAGTAGTAGGGGGCGCGTCACTGAAGCTTTCTTT.

This rearrangement joins TRBV6-5 to TRBJ1-1, with TRBD1 matching over 8 bases. V lost 6 bases and J lost 3; bases outside the gene matches: 6. This CDR3 is 14 amino acids long. The germline gives CDR1 MNHEY, CDR2 SVGAGI. The chain's CDR3 is CASSRQGRDTEAFF. CDR3 sequence (DNA): TGTGCCAGCAGCCGACAGGGGAGGGACACTGAAGCTTTCTTT.

This clone was observed a single time. The CDR3 DNA reads as TGTGCCACCAGTGCCGCATTATCGGGACAGTACAATGAGCAGTTCTTC. Translated: CATSAALSGQYNEQFF. The V gene is TRBV24-1, the J gene TRBJ2-1; 7 bases line up with TRBD1. V was pared by 5 bases and J by 4 bases, with 10 bases of the junction left unmatched. The germline V gene has CDR1 KGHDR and CDR2 SFDVKD. The CDR3 covers 16 residues.

In its sample, this clone was seen once. This sequence joins TRBV15 and TRBJ1-4, with D unclear. CDR3 length equals 14 residues. Germline lookup yields CDR1 LNHNV and CDR2 YYDKDF (reference sequence). V was clipped by 1 base and J by 0 bases, with 3 bases between them. DNA for the CDR3: TGTGCCACCAGCAGAGGGGCAACTAATGAAAAACTGTTTTTT. The encoded protein is CATSRGATNEKLFF.

V and J are TRBV4-3 and TRBJ2-7; D might be TRBD1 (6 bases). CDR3 length equals 15 residues. Looked up from germline, CDR1 is LGHNA and CDR2 is YSLEER. V lost 3 bases and J 2 bases, leaving 14 bases between the germline ends. In nucleotides, the CDR3 is TGCGCCAGCAGCCATGGTCAGGGGCCCCCCTACGAGCAGTACTTC. This encodes CASSHGQGPPYEQYF.

V and J are TRBV6-5 and TRBJ1-2; D not resolved. The V end lost 0 bases, the J end lost 1 base, and 12 bases lay between the germline ends. From germline, CDR1 is MNHEY and CDR2 SVGAGI. This CDR3 comprises 16 residues. CDR3 region: CASSYSGSTGNYGYTF. The DNA for the CDR3 is TGTGCCAGCAGTTACTCGGGGTCGACGGGTAACTATGGCTACACCTTC.

Many counts were recorded for this clone. Other DNA sequences in the sample encode the same CDR3. This chain uses TRBV28 with TRBJ1-6; D gene ambiguous. The ends were cut back, 7 bases at V and 0 bases at J, with 7 bases in the middle. Germline V lookup: CDR1 MDHEN, CDR2 SYDVKM. This CDR3 has 14 residues. The CDR3 DNA reads as TGTGCCAGCACGGGAAGCTCCTATAATTCACCCCTCCACTTT. Amino acids: CASTGSSYNSPLHF.

The gene calls are TRBV29-1 and TRBJ2-5, with 7 positions matching TRBD2. Germline-derived CDR1 and CDR2 are SQVTM and ANQGSEA. The CDR3 is 12 residues long. Trimming at V came to 7 bases and at J to 5 bases, leaving 7 bases not matched to a gene. The CDR3 DNA is TGCAGCGCCTCGGGGGGTGGGGAGACCCAGTACTTC. It codes for CSASGGGETQYF.

The chain is built from TRBV28 and TRBJ2-7, with 9 bases identical to TRBD1. Germline assignment: CDR1 MDHEN and CDR2 SYDVKM. After removal of 3 bases from V and 7 bases from J, the junction contained 10 bases not matched to a gene. The CDR3 spans 15 residues. The CDR3 nucleotides are TGTGCCAGCAGTTTGTGGGGACAGGGTGGAGGGGAGCAGTACTTC. Translating it yields CASSLWGQGGGEQYF. Together with reference TRBV28 and TRBJ2-7, the CDR3 gives the full variable domain: DVKVTQSSRYLVKRTGEKVFLECVQDMDHENMFWYRQDPGLGLRLIYFSYDVKMKEKGDIPEGYSVSREKKERFSLILESASTNQTSMYLCASSLWGQGGGEQYFGPGTRLTVT.

The CDR3 is CASSSPSTGEAEQFF. CDR3 coding DNA: TGTGCCAGCAGCTCACCCTCTACAGGGGAGGCTGAGCAGTTCTTC. The chain recombines TRBV5-4 with TRBJ2-1, with D possibly matching TRBD1 (7 bases). The CDR3 contains 15 residues. V was shortened by 3 bases and J by 9 bases, with 19 bases between the two germline ends. From germline, CDR1 is SGHNT and CDR2 YYREEE (reference sequence).

CDR3 DNA sequence: TGCGCCAGCAGCTTGGAAACTAGCGGGGGTAAGACCCAGTACTTC. Its protein is CASSLETSGGKTQYF. The chain couples TRBV5-1 to TRBJ2-5; 11 nucleotides align to TRBD2. V trimming: 0 bases; J trimming: 6 bases; junction bases outside the gene matches: 4. Looked up from germline, CDR1 is SGHRS and CDR2 is YFSETQ. CDR3 length: 15 residues.

The J gene is TRBJ1-2, the V gene TRBV4-1; no reliable D call. V was pared by 1 base and J by 2 bases, with 8 bases between. Germline V CDR1 and CDR2: MGHRA, YSYEKL. The CDR3 totals 14 residues. CDR3 protein: CASSQVNRNYGYTF. The CDR3 region has the DNA TGCGCCAGCAGCCAAGTCAATAGAAACTATGGCTACACCTTC.

V gene TRBV19 combines with J gene TRBJ1-2, with D unclear. The V end lost 1 base, the J end lost 5 bases, and 11 bases lay between the germline ends. Germline CDR1 LNHDA, CDR2 SQIVND (reference sequence). The CDR3 loop spans 14 amino acids. The CDR3 is CASSIGQIAYGYTF. In nucleotides, the CDR3 is TGTGCCAGTAGTATAGGACAAATCGCATATGGCTACACCTTC.

A few counts support this clone. The V call is TRBV5-1, the J call TRBJ2-3; D may be TRBD2 (5 bases). The CDR3 is 14 amino acids. The V gene's germline CDR1 is SGHRS and CDR2 YFSETQ. The ends were cut back, 3 bases at V and 6 bases at J, with 14 bases in the middle. The CDR3 DNA sequence: TGCGCCAGCAGCTCCAGCGGCCTTGTTGATACGCAGTATTTT. Its translation is CASSSSGLVDTQYF.

The chain uses TRBV5-6 and TRBJ2-5; TRBD1 matches 7 bases. V was clipped by 6 bases and J by 2 bases; unmatched bases: 13. CDR1 SGHDT and CDR2 YYEEEE come from the germline V gene. The CDR3 is 16 amino acids. The CDR3: CASTSAGDRQQETQYF. In DNA, the CDR3 is TGTGCCAGCACCAGCGCTGGGGACAGACAACAAGAGACCCAGTACTTC.

In its sample, this clone was seen once. CDR3 bases: TGTGCCAGTAGTAAGGGGACTACCTACTCCTACGAGCAGTACTTC. Translating it yields CASSKGTTYSYEQYF. The V gene is TRBV19, the J gene TRBJ2-7, with 7 bases that match TRBD2. CDR1 is LNHDA, CDR2 SQIVND, per germline (reference sequence). Trimming at V came to 4 bases and at J to 0 bases, leaving 6 bases not matched to a gene. The CDR3 sequence is 15 residues long.

This clone was counted once. This chain uses TRBV28 with TRBJ1-1; D remains unclear. The V gene lost 3 bases and the J gene lost 0 bases, with 5 bases spanning the gap. CDR3 length: 13 amino acids. Germline CDR1 is MDHEN and CDR2 is SYDVKM. The CDR3 DNA follows: TGTGCCAGCAGTTTGAACGTGAACACTGAAGCTTTCTTT. This sequence encodes CASSLNVNTEAFF.

The chain recombines TRBV6-6 with TRBJ1-2, with D hard to call. Per the germline V gene, CDR1 is MNHNY and CDR2 is SVGAGI (reference sequence). The V gene lost 4 bases and the J gene lost 2 bases, with 5 bases spanning the gap. CDR3 size: 12 residues. The DNA for the CDR3 is TGTGCCAGCAGTTCCGACAACTATGGCTACACCTTC. Translation: CASSSDNYGYTF.

V gene TRBV2 combines with J gene TRBJ1-1, with 8 bases fitting TRBD1. Germline trimming cut 8 bases from V and 1 base from J; bases unmatched to any gene: 9. The CDR3 runs 15 residues. CDR1 is SNHLY, CDR2 FYNNEI, per germline. CDR3 DNA sequence: TGTGCCAGCTCTCGGGCAGGGGGCTCGAACACTGAAGCTTTCTTT. It translates to CASSRAGGSNTEAFF.

This clone was seen a handful of times. The rearrangement uses TRBV6-5 and TRBJ1-1; 9 nucleotides line up with TRBD1. Germline CDR1 is MNHEY and CDR2 is SVGAGI. With V trimmed by 7 bases and J by 7 bases, 10 bases remained unmatched. The CDR3 runs to 14 residues. CDR3: CASMFSDRGFEAFF. The CDR3 region has the DNA TGTGCCAGCATGTTTAGTGACAGGGGGTTTGAAGCTTTCTTT.

V usage is TRBV4-1 and J usage is TRBJ2-5; 10 bases match TRBD1. V was clipped by 0 bases and J by 7 bases; unmatched bases: 14. The CDR3 consists of 18 residues. CDR1 and CDR2 from the germline V gene are MGHRA and YSYEKL. CDR3 nucleotide sequence: TGCGCCAGCAGCCAAGATCGCCGGACAGGGGGGCCCGTGTGGACCCAGTACTTC. Residues: CASSQDRRTGGPVWTQYF.

The V gene is TRBV6-1, the J gene TRBJ1-1; D remains ambiguous. V gave up 2 bases and J gave up 12 bases, with 16 bases separating them. Germline values: CDR1 MNHNS, CDR2 SASEGT. This CDR3 is built from 13 residues. The CDR3 here is CASSESSEEVTFF. CDR3 bases: TGTGCCAGCAGTGAATCCTCAGAAGAAGTGACTTTCTTT.

V gene TRBV20-1 combines with J gene TRBJ1-6; D uncertain. In germline, CDR1 is DFQATT, CDR2 SNEGSKA (reference sequence). V was pared by 3 bases and J by 7 bases, with 16 bases between. The CDR3 has 15 residues. In DNA form, the CDR3 reads TGCAGTGCTAGTCGGGAGGCGCGTAGCAATTCACCCCTCCACTTT. Its protein product is CSASREARSNSPLHF.

This chain links TRBV28 with TRBJ1-5; D unresolved. This CDR3 comprises 15 residues. Germline V gene lookup returns CDR1 MDHEN and CDR2 SYDVKM. Trimming pared 3 bases from V and 2 bases from J, leaving 11 bases between. The CDR3 sequence is CASSLAFSGNQPQHF. CDR3 DNA sequence: TGTGCCAGCAGTTTGGCATTTAGCGGCAATCAGCCCCAGCATTTT. Using reference TRBV28 and TRBJ1-5 for the parts outside the CDR3, the full variable domain is DVKVTQSSRYLVKRTGEKVFLECVQDMDHENMFWYRQDPGLGLRLIYFSYDVKMKEKGDIPEGYSVSREKKERFSLILESASTNQTSMYLCASSLAFSGNQPQHFGDGTRLSIL.

The sample holds one count of this clone. This rearrangement joins TRBV7-8 to TRBJ2-3; TRBD2 agrees at 7 bases. The CDR3 covers 14 residues. After removal of 6 bases from V and 6 bases from J, the junction contained 9 bases not matched to a gene. Germline V CDR1 and CDR2: SGHVS, FQNEAQ. CDR3 coding DNA: TGTGCCAGCAGTCTCAGCGGGGTACCGGATACGCAGTATTTT. Its translation: CASSLSGVPDTQYF.

The chain couples TRBV11-2 to TRBJ2-1; D could derive from TRBD1 or TRBD2 (5 bases each). This CDR3 contains 13 residues. Germline CDR1 SGHAT, CDR2 FQNNGV. V was cut by 5 bases and J by 5 bases, with 10 bases left in between. The CDR3 nucleotides read TGTGCCAGCAGCAAAAGGGACCACAATGAGCAGTTCTTC. It yields the protein CASSKRDHNEQFF.

The chain couples TRBV5-6 to TRBJ1-2, with TRBD1 identical over 7 bases. The CDR3 contains 14 residues. The ends lost 6 bases at V and 5 bases at J; junction bases unmatched: 10. The germline CDR1 and CDR2 sequences are SGHDT and YYEEEE. In nucleotides, the CDR3 is TGTGCCAGCACCTGGGGAGGGGGCGCGTATGGCTACACCTTC. As protein: CASTWGGGAYGYTF.

The J gene is TRBJ1-2, the V gene TRBV19; no definite D call. CDR1 and CDR2 (germline): LNHDA, SQIVND (reference sequence). The CDR3 totals 15 residues. V was cut by 3 bases and J by 4 bases, with 15 bases left in between. The CDR3, as DNA: TGTGCCAGTAGTATCGCCCCTCGAGGATTCTATGGCTACACCTTC. Its translation: CASSIAPRGFYGYTF.

The V call is TRBV7-2, the J call TRBJ2-3; D unresolved. The CDR3 is made up of 14 amino acids. Germline lookup yields CDR1 SGHTA and CDR2 FQGNSA. V lost 6 bases and J lost 0, with 10 bases in between. Written as DNA, the CDR3 is TGTGCCAGCAGGGATACACGTAGCACAGATACGCAGTATTTT. It codes for CASRDTRSTDTQYF.